These T cell receptor beta chains were read from a single sample in a study of early stage breast cancer tumors. Method: immunoSEQ multiplex PCR; TCRdb's copy keeps in-frame clones and lacks some. Of 25,000 to 30,000 clones listed, approximately 80% were seen once; the top ten hold 10% to 15%. Sequenced: blood. These receptors were taken from a person between 60 and 69 years old with breast cancer. Each CDR3 is given with its conserved first and last residue.

J gene: TRBJ2-7; V gene: TRBV27; CDR3 protein: CASSFRDTRSYEQYF
J gene: TRBJ2-5; V gene: TRBV19; CDR3 protein: CASSGAGFRETQYF
J gene: TRBJ2-7; V gene: TRBV5-1; CDR3 protein: CASSLGAGGPAEQYF
J gene: TRBJ1-2; V gene: TRBV13; CDR3 protein: CASSLFGRAEDAGYTF
J gene: TRBJ2-1; V gene: TRBV7-9; CDR3 protein: CASSSLAGGDEQFF
J gene: TRBJ2-5; V gene: TRBV6-5; CDR3 protein: CASSRQGVETQYF
J gene: TRBJ2-4; V gene: TRBV7-2; CDR3 protein: CASSLGTGGVGNIQYF
J gene: TRBJ1-4; V gene: TRBV28; CDR3 protein: CASSPGPLFGRGSEKLFF
J gene: TRBJ2-3; V gene: TRBV2; CDR3 protein: CASSGTGRGRTDTQYF
J gene: TRBJ1-5; V gene: TRBV28; CDR3 protein: CASSPWGDQPQHF
J gene: TRBJ2-3; V gene: TRBV7-3; CDR3 protein: CASSLSGGGADTQYF
J gene: TRBJ2-7; V gene: TRBV7-9; CDR3 protein: CASSFSSGTAGEQYF
J gene: TRBJ2-7; V gene: TRBV2; CDR3 protein: CASQGVGGAYEQYF
J gene: TRBJ2-7; V gene: TRBV5-3; CDR3 protein: CARSLRQRRVYEQYF
J gene: TRBJ1-4; V gene: TRBV28; CDR3 protein: CASTGQGREKLFF
J gene: TRBJ2-7; V gene: TRBV19; CDR3 protein: CASSRGQSSYEQYF
J gene: TRBJ2-1; V gene: TRBV5-1; CDR3 protein: CASSNRLGSYNEQFF
J gene: TRBJ2-5; V gene: TRBV6-5; CDR3 protein: CASRSTGKETQYF
J gene: TRBJ1-1; V gene: TRBV5-1; CDR3 protein: CASSLDPVNTEAFF
J gene: TRBJ1-5; V gene: TRBV5-6; CDR3 protein: CASSGRQGGSNQPQHF
J gene: TRBJ2-7; V gene: TRBV7-9; CDR3 protein: CASSFTGAGEYF
J gene: TRBJ1-2; V gene: TRBV7-6; CDR3 protein: CASSLGALPTYGYTF
J gene: TRBJ2-7; V gene: TRBV19; CDR3 protein: CAIPRPAGNEQYF
J gene: TRBJ1-5; V gene: TRBV5-1; CDR3 protein: CASSLESNQPQHF
J gene: TRBJ1-2; V gene: TRBV29-1; CDR3 protein: CSASSGTAFYGYTF
J gene: TRBJ2-7; V gene: TRBV9; CDR3 protein: CASSVGTDFSYEQYF
J gene: TRBJ2-5; V gene: TRBV5-1; CDR3 protein: CASSLDVSAQETQYF
J gene: TRBJ2-1; V gene: TRBV11-2; CDR3 protein: CASSYLAGEYNEQFF
J gene: TRBJ2-7; V gene: TRBV18; CDR3 protein: CASSPPWGGSTYEQYF
J gene: TRBJ1-1; V gene: TRBV25-1; CDR3 protein: CASEGQTLNTEAFF
J gene: TRBJ2-7; V gene: TRBV6-5; CDR3 protein: CASSWDSAYEQYF
J gene: TRBJ2-7; V gene: TRBV10-1; CDR3 protein: CASSRLAGGEQYF
J gene: TRBJ2-3; V gene: TRBV27; CDR3 protein: CASSLLVSGRTDTQYF
J gene: TRBJ2-1; V gene: TRBV21-1; CDR3 protein: CASSKKRGVNNEQFF
J gene: TRBJ2-7; V gene: TRBV19; CDR3 protein: CASSLTGPTHEQYF
J gene: TRBJ2-1; V gene: TRBV27; CDR3 protein: CASSLSSSGGAGEQFF
J gene: TRBJ2-7; V gene: TRBV27; CDR3 protein: CASSLEQAGVGEQYF
J gene: TRBJ2-6; V gene: TRBV6-1; CDR3 protein: CASSAYRGSGANVLTF
J gene: TRBJ2-3; V gene: TRBV29-1; CDR3 protein: CSVELYISGTTSTDTQYF
J gene: TRBJ1-4; V gene: TRBV29-1; CDR3 protein: CSVGWGAATNEKLFF
J gene: TRBJ1-1; V gene: TRBV28; CDR3 protein: CASSSPRGGRTEAFF